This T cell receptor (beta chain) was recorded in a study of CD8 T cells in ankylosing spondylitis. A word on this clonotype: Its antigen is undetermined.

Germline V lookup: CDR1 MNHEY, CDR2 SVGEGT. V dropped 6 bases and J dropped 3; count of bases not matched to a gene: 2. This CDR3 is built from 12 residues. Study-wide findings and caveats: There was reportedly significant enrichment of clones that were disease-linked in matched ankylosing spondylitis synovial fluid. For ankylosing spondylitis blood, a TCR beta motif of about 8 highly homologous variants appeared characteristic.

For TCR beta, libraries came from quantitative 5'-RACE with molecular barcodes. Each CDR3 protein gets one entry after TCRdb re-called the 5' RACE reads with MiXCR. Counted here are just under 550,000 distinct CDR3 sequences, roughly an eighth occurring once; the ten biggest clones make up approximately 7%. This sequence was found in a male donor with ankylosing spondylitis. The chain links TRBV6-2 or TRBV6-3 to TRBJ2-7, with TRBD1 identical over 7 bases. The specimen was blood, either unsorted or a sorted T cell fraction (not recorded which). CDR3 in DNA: TGTGCCAGCAGCGACAGGGTCTACGAGCAGTACGTC. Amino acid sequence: CASSDRVYEQYV.